This T cell receptor beta chain stems from a study of cytomegalovirus exposure and HLA in healthy donors. Study information: 81% of roughly 430 genotyped donors fell in the Caucasian-associated ancestry cluster.

Per the germline V gene, CDR1 is SGHRS and CDR2 is YFSETQ. The V end was cut by 2 bases, the J end by 4 bases, with 9 bases between. The CDR3 is made up of 13 amino acids. The primer mix had 60 Vbeta and 13 Jbeta primers. TCRdb's table, derived via immunoSEQ multiplex PCR, lists solely in-frame clones and lacks some. The repertoire consists of approximately 160,000 clones, with roughly 80% occurring once and the leading ten covering 1.3%. The TCR was taken from a man in his fifties or sixties in good health and CMV-seropositive. The sequencing sample was made of PBMCs. The chain employs TRBV5-1 and TRBJ2-5; D might be TRBD2 (5 bases). The CDR3 nucleotides are TGCGCCAGCAGCTTCTCTAGCCTAGAGACCCAGTACTTC. It translates to CASSFSSLETQYF.